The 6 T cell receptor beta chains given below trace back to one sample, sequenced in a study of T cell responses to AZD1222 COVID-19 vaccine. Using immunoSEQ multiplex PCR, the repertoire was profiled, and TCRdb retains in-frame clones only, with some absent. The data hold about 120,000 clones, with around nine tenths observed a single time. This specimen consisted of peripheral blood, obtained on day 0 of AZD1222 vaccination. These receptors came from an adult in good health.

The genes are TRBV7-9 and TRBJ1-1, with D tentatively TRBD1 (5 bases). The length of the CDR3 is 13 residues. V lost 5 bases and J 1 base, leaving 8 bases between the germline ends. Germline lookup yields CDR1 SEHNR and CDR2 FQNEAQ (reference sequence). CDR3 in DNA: TGTGCCAGCAGCCATCAGGGGAACACTGAAGCTTTCTTT. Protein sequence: CASSHQGNTEAFF. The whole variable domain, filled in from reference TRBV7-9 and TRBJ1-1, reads DTGVSQNPRHKITKRGQNVTFRCDPISEHNRLYWYRQTLGQGPEFLTYFQNEAQLEKSRLLSDRFSAERPKGSFSTLEIQRTEQGDSAMYLCASSHQGNTEAFFGQGTRLTVV.

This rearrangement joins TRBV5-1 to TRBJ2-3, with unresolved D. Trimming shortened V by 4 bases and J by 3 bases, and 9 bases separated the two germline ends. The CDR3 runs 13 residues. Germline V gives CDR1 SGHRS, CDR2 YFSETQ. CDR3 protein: CASSVTSTDTQYF. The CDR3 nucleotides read TGCGCCAGCAGCGTGACTTCAACAGATACGCAGTATTTT.

The CDR3 bases are TGCAGCGTTGAAGATCTAGGGGAAACTGAAGCTTTCTTT. Its protein product is CSVEDLGETEAFF. V is TRBV29-1 and J is TRBJ1-1, with a weak D call TRBD1 (5 bases). Germline values: CDR1 SQVTM, CDR2 ANQGSEA. CDR3 length: 13 residues. V was clipped by 0 bases and J by 5 bases, with 10 bases between them.

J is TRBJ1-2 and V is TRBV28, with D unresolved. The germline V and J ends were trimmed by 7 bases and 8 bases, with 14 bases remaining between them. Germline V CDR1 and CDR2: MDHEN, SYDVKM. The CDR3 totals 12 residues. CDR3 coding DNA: TGTGCCAGCATAAACGGGGTGTCGGGCTACACCTTC. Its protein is CASINGVSGYTF.

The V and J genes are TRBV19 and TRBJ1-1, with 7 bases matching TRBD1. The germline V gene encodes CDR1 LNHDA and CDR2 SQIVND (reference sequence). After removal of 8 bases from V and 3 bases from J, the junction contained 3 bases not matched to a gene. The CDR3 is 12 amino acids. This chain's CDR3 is CASGDRDTEAFF. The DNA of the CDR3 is TGTGCCAGTGGAGACAGGGACACTGAAGCTTTCTTT. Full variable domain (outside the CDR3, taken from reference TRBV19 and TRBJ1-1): DGGITQSPKYLFRKEGQNVTLSCEQNLNHDAMYWYRQDPGQGLRLIYYSQIVNDFQKGDIAEGYSVSREKKESFPLTVTSAQKNPTAFYLCASGDRDTEAFFGQGTRLTVV.

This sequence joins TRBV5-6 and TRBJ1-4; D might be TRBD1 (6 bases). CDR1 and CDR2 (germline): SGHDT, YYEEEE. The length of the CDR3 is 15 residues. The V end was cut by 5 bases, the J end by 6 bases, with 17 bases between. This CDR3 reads CASSKGGVGDEKLFF. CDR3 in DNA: TGTGCCAGCAGTAAAGGGGGGGTAGGTGATGAAAAACTGTTTTTT. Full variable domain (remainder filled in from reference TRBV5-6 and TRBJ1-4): DAGVTQSPTHLIKTRGQQVTLRCSPKSGHDTVSWYQQALGQGPQFIFQYYEEEERQRGNFPDRFSGHQFPNYSSELNVNALLLGDSALYLCASSKGGVGDEKLFFGSGTQLSVL.